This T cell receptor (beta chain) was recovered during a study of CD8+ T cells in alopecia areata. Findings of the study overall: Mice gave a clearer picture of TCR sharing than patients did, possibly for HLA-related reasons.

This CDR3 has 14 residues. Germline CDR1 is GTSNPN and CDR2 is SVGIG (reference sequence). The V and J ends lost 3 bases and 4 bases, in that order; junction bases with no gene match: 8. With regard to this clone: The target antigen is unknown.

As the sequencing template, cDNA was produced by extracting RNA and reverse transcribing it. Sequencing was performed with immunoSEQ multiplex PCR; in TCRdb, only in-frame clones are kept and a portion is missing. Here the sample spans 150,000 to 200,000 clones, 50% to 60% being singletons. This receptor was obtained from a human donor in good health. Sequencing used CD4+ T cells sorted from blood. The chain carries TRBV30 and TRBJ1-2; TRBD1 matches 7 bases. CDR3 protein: CAWRLGQTFYGYTF. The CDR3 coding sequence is TGTGCCTGGAGACTGGGACAGACTTTCTATGGCTACACCTTC. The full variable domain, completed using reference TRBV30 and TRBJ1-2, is SQTIHQWPATLVQPVGSPLSLECTVEGTSNPNLYWYRQAAGRGLQLLFYSVGIGQISSEVPQNLSASRPQDRQFILSSKKLLLSDSGFYLCAWRLGQTFYGYTFGSGTRLTVV.